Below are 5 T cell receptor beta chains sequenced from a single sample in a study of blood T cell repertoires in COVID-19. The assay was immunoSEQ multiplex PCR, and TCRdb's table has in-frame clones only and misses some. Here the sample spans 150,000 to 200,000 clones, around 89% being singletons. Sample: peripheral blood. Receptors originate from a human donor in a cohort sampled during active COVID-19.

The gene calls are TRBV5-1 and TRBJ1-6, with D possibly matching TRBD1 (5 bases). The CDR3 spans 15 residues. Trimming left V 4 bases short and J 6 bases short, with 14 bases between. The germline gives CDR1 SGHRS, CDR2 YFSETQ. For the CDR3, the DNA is TGCGCCAGCAGCAAGGACATCGGTACTAATTCACCCCTCCACTTT. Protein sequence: CASSKDIGTNSPLHF.

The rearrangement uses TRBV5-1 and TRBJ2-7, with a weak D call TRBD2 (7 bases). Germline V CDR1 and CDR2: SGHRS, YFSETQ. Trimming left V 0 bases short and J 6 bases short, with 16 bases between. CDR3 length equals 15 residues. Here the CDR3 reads CASSLAAGAAVEQYF. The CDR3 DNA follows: TGCGCCAGCAGCTTGGCCGCGGGGGCGGCGGTCGAGCAGTACTTC. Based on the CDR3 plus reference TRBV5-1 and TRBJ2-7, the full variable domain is KAGVTQTPRYLIKTRGQQVTLSCSPISGHRSVSWYQQTPGQGLQFLFEYFSETQRNKGNFPGRFSGRQFSNSRSEMNVSTLELGDSALYLCASSLAAGAAVEQYFGPGTRLTVT.

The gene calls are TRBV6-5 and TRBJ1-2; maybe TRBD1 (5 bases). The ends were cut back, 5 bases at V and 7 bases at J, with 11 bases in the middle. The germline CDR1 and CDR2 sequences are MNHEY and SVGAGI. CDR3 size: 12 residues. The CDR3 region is CASSTQGLGYTF. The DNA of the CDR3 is TGTGCCAGCAGTACCCAGGGACTTGGCTACACCTTC.

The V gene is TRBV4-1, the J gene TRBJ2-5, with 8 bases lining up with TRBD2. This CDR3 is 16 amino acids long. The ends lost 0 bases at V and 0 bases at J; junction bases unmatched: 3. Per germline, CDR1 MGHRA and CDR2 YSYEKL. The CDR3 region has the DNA TGCGCCAGCAGCCAAGAAGGGGGACTAGACCAAGAGACCCAGTACTTC. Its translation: CASSQEGGLDQETQYF.

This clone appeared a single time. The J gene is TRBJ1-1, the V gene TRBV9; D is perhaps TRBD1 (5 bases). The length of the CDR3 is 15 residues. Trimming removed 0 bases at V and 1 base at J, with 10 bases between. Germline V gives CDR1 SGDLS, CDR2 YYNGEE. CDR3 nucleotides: TGTGCCAGCAGCGTAGATCCGACAGCGAACACTGAAGCTTTCTTT. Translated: CASSVDPTANTEAFF.